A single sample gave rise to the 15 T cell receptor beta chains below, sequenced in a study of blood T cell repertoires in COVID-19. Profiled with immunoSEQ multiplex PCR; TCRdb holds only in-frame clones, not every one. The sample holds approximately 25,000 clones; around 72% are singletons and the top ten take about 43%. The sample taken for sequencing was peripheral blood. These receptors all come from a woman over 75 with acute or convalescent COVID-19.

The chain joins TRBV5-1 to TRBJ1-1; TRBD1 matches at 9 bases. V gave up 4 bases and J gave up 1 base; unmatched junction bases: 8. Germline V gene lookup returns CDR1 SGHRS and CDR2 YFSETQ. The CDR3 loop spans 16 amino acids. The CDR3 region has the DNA TGCGCCAGCAGCACAGGAGGGGGACAGGGGAACACTGAAGCTTTCTTT. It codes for CASSTGGGQGNTEAFF.

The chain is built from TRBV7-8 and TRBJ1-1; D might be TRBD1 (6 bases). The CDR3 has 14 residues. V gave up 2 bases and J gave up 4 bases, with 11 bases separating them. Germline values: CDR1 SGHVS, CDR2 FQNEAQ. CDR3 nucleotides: TGTGCCAGCAGCTTATCAACAGGGTCCACTGAAGCTTTCTTT. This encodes CASSLSTGSTEAFF.

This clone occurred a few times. The DNA of the CDR3 is TGTGCCAGCAGCGTACACCGGGACAGCTCGAACACTGAAGCTTTCTTT. Encoded protein: CASSVHRDSSNTEAFF. The V gene is TRBV9, the J gene TRBJ1-1; 7 bases map to TRBD1. Trimming cost V 1 base and J 1 base; bases outside gene matches: 7. Per the germline V gene, CDR1 is SGDLS and CDR2 is YYNGEE. CDR3 length equals 16 residues.

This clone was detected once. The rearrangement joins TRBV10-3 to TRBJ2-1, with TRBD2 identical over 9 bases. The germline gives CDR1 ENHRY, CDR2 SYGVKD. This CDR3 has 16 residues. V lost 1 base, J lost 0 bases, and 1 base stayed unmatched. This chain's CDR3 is CAISELLAGSYNEQFF. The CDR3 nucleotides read TGTGCCATCAGTGAGTTACTAGCGGGCTCCTACAATGAGCAGTTCTTC.

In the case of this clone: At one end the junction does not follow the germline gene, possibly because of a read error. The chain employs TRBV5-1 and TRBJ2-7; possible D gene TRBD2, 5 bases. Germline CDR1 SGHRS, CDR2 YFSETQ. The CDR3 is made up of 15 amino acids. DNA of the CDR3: TGCGCCAGCAGCTTGGAAGGAGGTTGGGCCTATGAGCAGTACTTC. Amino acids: CASSLEGGWAYEQYF.

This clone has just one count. The CDR3: CASSFSTGELFF. For the CDR3, the DNA is TGCGCCAGCAGCTTCAGCACCGGGGAGCTGTTTTTT. The chain recombines TRBV5-1 with TRBJ2-2; D not certain. There are 12 residues in the CDR3. The ends were cut back, 2 bases at V and 4 bases at J, with 3 bases in the middle. CDR1 is SGHRS, CDR2 YFSETQ, per germline.

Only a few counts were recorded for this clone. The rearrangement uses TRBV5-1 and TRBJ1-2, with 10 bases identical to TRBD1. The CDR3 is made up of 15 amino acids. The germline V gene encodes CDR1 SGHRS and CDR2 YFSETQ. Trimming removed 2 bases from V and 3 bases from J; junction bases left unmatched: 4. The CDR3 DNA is TGCGCCAGCAGCTTAGGGACAGGGGAGGACTATGGCTACACCTTC. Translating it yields CASSLGTGEDYGYTF.

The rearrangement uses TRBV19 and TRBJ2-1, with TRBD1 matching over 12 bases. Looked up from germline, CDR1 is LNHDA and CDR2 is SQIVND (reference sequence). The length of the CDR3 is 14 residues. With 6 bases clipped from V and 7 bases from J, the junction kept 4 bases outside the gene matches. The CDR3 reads CASRGTGGGNEQFF. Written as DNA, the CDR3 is TGTGCCAGTAGGGGGACAGGGGGCGGAAATGAGCAGTTCTTC.

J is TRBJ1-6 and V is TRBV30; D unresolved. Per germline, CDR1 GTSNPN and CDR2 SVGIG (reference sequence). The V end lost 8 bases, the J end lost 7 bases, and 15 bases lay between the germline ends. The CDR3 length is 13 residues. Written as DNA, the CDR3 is TGTGCCGGAACCGGGTCCTCAAATTCACCCCTCCACTTT. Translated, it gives CAGTGSSNSPLHF. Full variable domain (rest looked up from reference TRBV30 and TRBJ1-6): SQTIHQWPATLVQPVGSPLSLECTVEGTSNPNLYWYRQAAGRGLQLLFYSVGIGQISSEVPQNLSASRPQDRQFILSSKKLLLSDSGFYLCAGTGSSNSPLHFGNGTRLTVT.

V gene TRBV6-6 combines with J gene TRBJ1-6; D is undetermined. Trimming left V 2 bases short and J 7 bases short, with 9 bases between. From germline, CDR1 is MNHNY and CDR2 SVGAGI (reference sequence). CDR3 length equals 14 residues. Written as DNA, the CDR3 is TGTGCCAGCAGTTACGCTGGTCGGAATTCACCCCTCCACTTT. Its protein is CASSYAGRNSPLHF.

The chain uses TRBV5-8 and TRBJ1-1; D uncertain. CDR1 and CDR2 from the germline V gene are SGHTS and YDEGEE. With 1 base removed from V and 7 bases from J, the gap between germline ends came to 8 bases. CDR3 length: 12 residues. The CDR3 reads CASSLYSYEAFF. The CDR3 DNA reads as TGTGCCAGCAGCTTGTACAGTTATGAAGCTTTCTTT.

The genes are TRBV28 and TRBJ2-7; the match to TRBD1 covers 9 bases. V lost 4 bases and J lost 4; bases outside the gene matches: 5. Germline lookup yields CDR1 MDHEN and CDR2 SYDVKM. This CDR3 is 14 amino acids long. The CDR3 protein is CASSSRTGVYEQYF. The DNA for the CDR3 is TGTGCCAGCAGTTCTCGGACAGGGGTTTACGAGCAGTACTTC. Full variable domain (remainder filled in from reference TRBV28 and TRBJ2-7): DVKVTQSSRYLVKRTGEKVFLECVQDMDHENMFWYRQDPGLGLRLIYFSYDVKMKEKGDIPEGYSVSREKKERFSLILESASTNQTSMYLCASSSRTGVYEQYFGPGTRLTVT.

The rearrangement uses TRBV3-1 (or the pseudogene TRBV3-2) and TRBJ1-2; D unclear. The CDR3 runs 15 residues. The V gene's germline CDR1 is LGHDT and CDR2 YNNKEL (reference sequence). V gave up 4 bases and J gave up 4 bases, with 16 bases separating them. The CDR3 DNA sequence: TGTGCCAGCAGCCTTTCACCGGGAGCCCCCTATGGCTACACCTTC. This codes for CASSLSPGAPYGYTF.

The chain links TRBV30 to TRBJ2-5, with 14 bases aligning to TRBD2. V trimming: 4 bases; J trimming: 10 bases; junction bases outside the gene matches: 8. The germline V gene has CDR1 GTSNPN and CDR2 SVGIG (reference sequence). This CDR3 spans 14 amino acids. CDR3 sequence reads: CAWKKGLAGVVQYF. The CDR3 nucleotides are TGTGCCTGGAAAAAGGGACTAGCGGGAGTGGTCCAGTACTTC.

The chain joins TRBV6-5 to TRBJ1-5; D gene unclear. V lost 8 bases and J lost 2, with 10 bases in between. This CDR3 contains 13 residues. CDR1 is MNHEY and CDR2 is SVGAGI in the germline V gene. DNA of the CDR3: TGTGCCAGCCTAGCCAAGGGCAATCAGCCCCAGCATTTT. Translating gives CASLAKGNQPQHF.